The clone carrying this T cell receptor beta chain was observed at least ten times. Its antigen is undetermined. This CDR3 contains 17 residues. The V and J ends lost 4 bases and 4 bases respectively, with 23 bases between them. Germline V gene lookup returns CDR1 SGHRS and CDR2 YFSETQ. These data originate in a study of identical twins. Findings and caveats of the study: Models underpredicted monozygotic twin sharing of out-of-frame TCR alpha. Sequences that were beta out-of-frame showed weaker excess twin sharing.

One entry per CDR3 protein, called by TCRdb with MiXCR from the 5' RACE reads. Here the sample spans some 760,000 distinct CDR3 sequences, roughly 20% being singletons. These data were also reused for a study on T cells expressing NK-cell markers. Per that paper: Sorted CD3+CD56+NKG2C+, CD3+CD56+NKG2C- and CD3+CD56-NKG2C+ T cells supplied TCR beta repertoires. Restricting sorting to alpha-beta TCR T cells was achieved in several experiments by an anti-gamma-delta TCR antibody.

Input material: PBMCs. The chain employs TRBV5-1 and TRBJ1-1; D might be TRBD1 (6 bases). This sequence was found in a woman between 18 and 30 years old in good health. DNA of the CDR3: TGCGCCAGCAGCCCTGGACAGTTGGGCGGAAGGAGCACTGAAGCTTTCTTT. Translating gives CASSPGQLGGRSTEAFF.